The present TCR beta chain was sequenced within a study of tumor-infiltrating lymphocytes in oesophageal squamous cell carcinoma. The CDR3 runs 13 residues. Germline V gene lookup returns CDR1 SGHTA and CDR2 FQGNSA. TCRdb re-called the PCR reads with MiXCR, one entry per CDR3 protein. Among about 15,000 distinct CDR3 sequences, under 70% were seen once, and the ten largest hold around two fifths. This TCR derives from a female donor with esophageal squamous cell carcinoma. Sequencing was carried out using esophageal tumor tissue. This chain joins TRBV7-2 and TRBJ2-4; 7 bases map to TRBD2. The tail of the sequence fits TRBJ2-1 better, so the J call may be wrong. CDR3 DNA sequence: TGTGCCAGCAGCTTCGGCGGGAGCAATGAGCAGTTCTTC. Protein sequence: CASSFGGSNEQFF.